The text below deals with one T cell receptor beta chain. The record originates from a study of cytomegalovirus exposure and HLA in healthy donors. In the PCR, 60 Vbeta and 13 Jbeta primers were used. Method: immunoSEQ multiplex PCR; TCRdb's copy keeps in-frame clones and lacks some. The data show 55,000 to 80,000 clones, approximately 80% seen once. Trimming took 6 bases from V and 3 from J; bases not matched to a gene: 7. Looked up from germline, CDR1 is MNHEY and CDR2 is SVGAGI. CDR3 size: 15 residues. The sample was PBMCs. V is TRBV6-5 and J is TRBJ1-2, with 10 bases matching TRBD1. The sequence came from a woman aged 25 to 39 in good health and CMV-seronegative. The CDR3 region is CASSQDRGLHYGYTF. In DNA form, the CDR3 reads TGTGCCAGCAGCCAAGACAGGGGGCTTCACTATGGCTACACCTTC.